The sequence of this T cell receptor (beta chain) was determined in a study of blood T cell repertoires in COVID-19. Overall study: Italy, Spain and the United States were the sources of the convalescent and acute COVID-19 samples. T cells, B-cell-depleted T cells, or PBMCs supplied cDNA or gDNA.

Authors' analysis steps: For nucleated cells, counts were estimated from reference gene primer amplification. Data came from immunoSEQ multiplex PCR; TCRdb stores just in-frame clones and leaves some out. V, J and clone size were drawn from that table, and D and trimming were deduced from the DNA. The sample has some 69,000 clones; 90% are singletons. Patients from Seattle were sampled longitudinally, starting during active infection. Trimming removed 5 bases from V and 0 bases from J; junction bases left unmatched: 6. The CDR3 is made up of 16 amino acids. Germline values: CDR1 SEHNR, CDR2 FQNEAQ (reference sequence).

The source of this sequence is a man between 45 and 60 years old with COVID-19, enrolled during active disease. The sequencing input was peripheral blood. The rearrangement links TRBV7-9 to TRBJ2-2; 7 positions agree with TRBD1. CDR3 sequence reads: CASSLSGTANTGELFF. The CDR3 DNA reads TGTGCCAGCAGCCTCTCCGGGACAGCGAACACCGGGGAGCTGTTTTTT.